The 14 T cell receptor beta chains in this list originate from one sample, sequenced in a study of beta chain features in type 1 diabetes. Since all of the isolated RNA was reverse transcribed, expressed TCRB transcripts were what got sequenced. Profiled with immunoSEQ multiplex PCR; TCRdb holds only in-frame clones, not every one. The repertoire holds 300,000 to 350,000 clones, with 14% as singletons. The sequenced sample consisted of central memory CD4+ T cells from blood. These receptors were collected from a young man in good health.

CDR3 bases: TGTGCCAGCAGCTCCCACAAGTTCACTAGCACAGATACGCAGTATTTT. It is translated as CASSSHKFTSTDTQYF. This chain uses TRBV21-1 with TRBJ2-3. TRBV21-1 is a pseudogene. The CDR3 is 16 amino acids.

The rearrangement joins TRBV18 to TRBJ2-3; no reliable D call. V lost 6 bases and J lost 6, with 7 bases in between. Germline V CDR1 and CDR2: KGHSH, LQKENI. The CDR3 covers 11 residues. CDR3 nucleotides: TGTGCCAGCTCGGAGATTGATACGCAGTATTTT. It codes for CASSEIDTQYF.

The chain recombines TRBV7-2 with TRBJ2-7; tentative D call: TRBD1 (6 bases). There are 14 residues in the CDR3. Germline CDR1 and CDR2: SGHTA and FQGNSA. Trimming left V 5 bases short and J 2 bases short, with 13 bases between. This chain's CDR3 is CASSRIRGTYEQYF. In DNA form, the CDR3 reads TGTGCCAGCAGCAGAATCAGGGGTACCTACGAGCAGTACTTC.

This clone was seen many times. The chain links TRBV18 to TRBJ2-6; D is unresolved. Trimming left V 6 bases short and J 0 bases short, with 18 bases between. Germline CDR1 is KGHSH and CDR2 is LQKENI. The CDR3 totals 18 residues. The CDR3 region is CASSPAQQQFSGANVLTF. The CDR3 bases are TGTGCCAGCTCTCCCGCCCAACAACAGTTCTCTGGGGCCAACGTCCTGACTTTC.

This chain links TRBV5-1 with TRBJ2-7; 12 nucleotides align to TRBD2. V lost 0 bases to trimming and J lost 1 base; unmatched junction nucleotides: 11. This CDR3 region has 19 residues. CDR1 and CDR2 (germline): SGHRS, YFSETQ. The CDR3 loop reads CASSLELAGGPFGSYEQYF. CDR3 DNA: TGCGCCAGCAGCTTGGAGCTAGCGGGGGGGCCCTTTGGGTCCTACGAGCAGTACTTC.

This clone was recorded at least ten times. This chain connects TRBV27 to TRBJ1-1, with D hard to call. Germline V gene lookup returns CDR1 MNHEY and CDR2 SMNVEV (reference sequence). The V and J ends lost 6 bases and 8 bases respectively, with 10 bases between them. This CDR3 has 11 amino acids. In DNA, the CDR3 is TGTGCCAGCAGAAATATGGAAGAAGCTTTCTTT. Its protein product is CASRNMEEAFF.

There are a few counts of this clone. This chain connects TRBV2 to TRBJ2-1; 8 bases fit TRBD2. The V gene end was trimmed by 4 bases and the J gene end by 4 bases; junction bases not matched to a gene: 6. This CDR3 spans 15 amino acids. Germline loops: CDR1 SNHLY, CDR2 FYNNEI. Written as DNA, the CDR3 is TGTGCCAGCAGTGTCCGGGAGGGCCTTTACAATGAGCAGTTCTTC. Amino acids: CASSVREGLYNEQFF.

The V and J genes are TRBV10-3 and TRBJ2-3; D may be TRBD2 (7 bases). The germline V and J ends were trimmed by 7 bases and 2 bases, with 13 bases remaining between them. In germline, CDR1 is ENHRY, CDR2 SYGVKD. The CDR3 runs 14 residues. The CDR3 DNA reads TGTGCCATCAAGGAGGGGGGGCTCACAGATACGCAGTATTTT. Translated: CAIKEGGLTDTQYF.

This clone was seen a handful of times. The rearrangement uses TRBV6-1 and TRBJ2-1, with D uncertain. The V gene lost 1 base and the J gene lost 9 bases, with 16 bases spanning the gap. CDR1 MNHNS and CDR2 SASEGT come from the germline V gene. This CDR3 contains 15 residues. CDR3 region: CASSEGPIGMREQFF. Written as DNA, the CDR3 is TGTGCCAGCAGTGAAGGTCCCATTGGGATGCGTGAGCAGTTCTTC.

The V and J genes are TRBV18 and TRBJ1-1; tentative D call: TRBD1 (5 bases). V gave up 6 bases and J gave up 1 base, with 9 bases separating them. This CDR3 is 13 amino acids long. Germline loops: CDR1 KGHSH, CDR2 LQKENI. The CDR3 DNA follows: TGTGCCAGCTCGTCGACAGCGAACACTGAAGCTTTCTTT. Protein sequence: CASSSTANTEAFF.

This clone occurred a few times. The rearrangement links TRBV9 to TRBJ2-1; TRBD2 aligns across 8 bases. The junction had 9 bases not matched to a gene; V was cut back by 2 bases and J by 2 bases. CDR3 length: 17 residues. Per germline, CDR1 SGDLS and CDR2 YYNGEE. The CDR3 reads CASSVTSAGGAYNEQFF. CDR3 bases: TGTGCCAGCAGCGTTACATCGGCGGGGGGCGCCTACAATGAGCAGTTCTTC.

This clone was picked up one time. The gene calls are TRBV7-3 and TRBJ2-7, with D hard to call. The germline V and J ends were trimmed by 2 bases and 5 bases, with 13 bases remaining between them. The CDR3 is 14 amino acids. In germline, CDR1 is SGHTA, CDR2 FQGTGA. The CDR3 DNA follows: TGTGCCAGCAGCTTAGCCAATAGTGGGAACGAGCAGTACTTC. It encodes CASSLANSGNEQYF.

The V gene is TRBV7-2, the J gene TRBJ1-1; a weak D match, TRBD1 (5 bases). Germline CDR1 reads SGHTA; CDR2 reads FQGNSA. This CDR3 spans 12 amino acids. The V gene lost 5 bases and the J gene lost 11 bases, with 15 bases spanning the gap. The CDR3 region is CASSPNGAWAFF. The CDR3 DNA reads TGTGCCAGCAGCCCCAATGGGGCGTGGGCTTTCTTT.

This clone was picked up a small number of times. The chain is built from TRBV11-1 and TRBJ1-1, with D maybe TRBD1 (5 bases). CDR1 and CDR2 (germline): SGHAT, FQDESV (reference sequence). The V gene lost 5 bases and the J gene lost 0 bases, with 13 bases spanning the gap. This CDR3 contains 15 residues. CDR3 sequence (DNA): TGTGCCAGCAGCCCGGGACTGCTCATGAACACTGAAGCTTTCTTT. Translation gives CASSPGLLMNTEAFF.